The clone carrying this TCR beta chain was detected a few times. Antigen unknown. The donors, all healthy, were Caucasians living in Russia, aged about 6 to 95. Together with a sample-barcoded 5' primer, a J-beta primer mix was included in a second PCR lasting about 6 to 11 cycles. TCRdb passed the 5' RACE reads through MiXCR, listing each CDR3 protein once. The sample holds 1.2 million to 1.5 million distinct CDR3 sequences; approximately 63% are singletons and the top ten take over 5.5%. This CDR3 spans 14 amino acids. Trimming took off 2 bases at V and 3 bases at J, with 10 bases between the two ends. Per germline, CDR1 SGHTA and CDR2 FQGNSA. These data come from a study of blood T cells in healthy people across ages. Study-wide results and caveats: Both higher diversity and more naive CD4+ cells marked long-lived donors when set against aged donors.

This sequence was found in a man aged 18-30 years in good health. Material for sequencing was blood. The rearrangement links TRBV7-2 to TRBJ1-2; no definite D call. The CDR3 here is CASSLLVMDYGYTF. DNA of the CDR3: TGTGCCAGCAGCTTATTGGTGATGGACTATGGCTACACCTTC.